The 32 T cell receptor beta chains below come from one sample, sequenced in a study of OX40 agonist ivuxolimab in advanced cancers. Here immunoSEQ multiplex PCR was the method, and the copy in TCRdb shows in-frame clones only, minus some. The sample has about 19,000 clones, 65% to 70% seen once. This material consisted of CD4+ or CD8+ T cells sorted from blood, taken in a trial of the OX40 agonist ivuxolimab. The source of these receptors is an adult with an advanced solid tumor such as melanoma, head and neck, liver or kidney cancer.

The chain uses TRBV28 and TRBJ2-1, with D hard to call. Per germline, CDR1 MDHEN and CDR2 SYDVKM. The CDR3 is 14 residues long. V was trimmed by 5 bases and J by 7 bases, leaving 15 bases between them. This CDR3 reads CASSAVVMGNEQFF. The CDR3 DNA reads TGTGCCAGCAGTGCCGTCGTGATGGGGAATGAGCAGTTCTTC.

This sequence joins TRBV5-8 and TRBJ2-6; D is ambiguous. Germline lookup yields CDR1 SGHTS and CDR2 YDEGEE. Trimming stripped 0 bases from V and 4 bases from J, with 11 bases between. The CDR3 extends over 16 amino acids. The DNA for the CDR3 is TGTGCCAGCAGCTTGGAACGGGTTACGGGGGCCAACGTCCTGACTTTC. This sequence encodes CASSLERVTGANVLTF.

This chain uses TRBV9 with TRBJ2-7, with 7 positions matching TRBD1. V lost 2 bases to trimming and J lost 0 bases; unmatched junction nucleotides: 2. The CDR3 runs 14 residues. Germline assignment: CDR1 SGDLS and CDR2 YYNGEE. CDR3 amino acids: CASSVGTDSYEQYF. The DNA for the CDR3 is TGTGCCAGCAGCGTCGGGACAGACTCCTACGAGCAGTACTTC.

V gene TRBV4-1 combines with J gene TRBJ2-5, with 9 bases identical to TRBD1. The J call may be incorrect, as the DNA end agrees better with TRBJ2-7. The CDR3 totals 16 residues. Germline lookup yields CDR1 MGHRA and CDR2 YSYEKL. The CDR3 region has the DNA TGCGCCAGCAGCCAAGGAGGGACAGGGTCCTCCTACGAGCAGTACTTC. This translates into CASSQGGTGSSYEQYF.

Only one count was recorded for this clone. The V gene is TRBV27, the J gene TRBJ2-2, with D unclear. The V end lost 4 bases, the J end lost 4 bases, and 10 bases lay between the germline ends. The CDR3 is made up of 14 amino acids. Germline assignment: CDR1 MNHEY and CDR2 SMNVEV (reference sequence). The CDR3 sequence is CASSSIFTTGELFF. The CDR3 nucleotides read TGTGCCAGCAGTTCAATTTTCACCACCGGGGAGCTGTTTTTT.

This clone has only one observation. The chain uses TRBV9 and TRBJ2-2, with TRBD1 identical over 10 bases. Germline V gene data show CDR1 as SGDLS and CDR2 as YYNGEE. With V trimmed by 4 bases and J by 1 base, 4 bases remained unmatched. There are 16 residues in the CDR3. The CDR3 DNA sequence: TGTGCCAGCAGCCTGCGGGACAGGGGGAACACCGGGGAGCTGTTTTTT. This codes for CASSLRDRGNTGELFF.

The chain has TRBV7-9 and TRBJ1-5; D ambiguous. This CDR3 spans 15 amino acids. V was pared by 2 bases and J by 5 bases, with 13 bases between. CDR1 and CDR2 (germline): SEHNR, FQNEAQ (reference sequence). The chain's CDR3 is CASSLTSSGDQPQHF. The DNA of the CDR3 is TGTGCCAGCAGCTTAACCAGCTCCGGGGATCAGCCCCAGCATTTT.

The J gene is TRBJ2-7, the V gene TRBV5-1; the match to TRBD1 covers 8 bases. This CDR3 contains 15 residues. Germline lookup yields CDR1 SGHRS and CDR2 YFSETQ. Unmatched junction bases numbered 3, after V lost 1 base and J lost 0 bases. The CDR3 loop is CASSLWTGSSYEQYF. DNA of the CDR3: TGCGCCAGCAGCTTGTGGACAGGGAGCTCCTACGAGCAGTACTTC.

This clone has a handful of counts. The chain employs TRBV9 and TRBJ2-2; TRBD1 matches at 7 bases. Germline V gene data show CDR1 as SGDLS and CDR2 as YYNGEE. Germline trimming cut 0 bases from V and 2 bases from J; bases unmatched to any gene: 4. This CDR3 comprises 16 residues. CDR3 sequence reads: CASSVEDRENTGELFF. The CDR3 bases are TGTGCCAGCAGCGTAGAAGACAGGGAAAACACCGGGGAGCTGTTTTTT.

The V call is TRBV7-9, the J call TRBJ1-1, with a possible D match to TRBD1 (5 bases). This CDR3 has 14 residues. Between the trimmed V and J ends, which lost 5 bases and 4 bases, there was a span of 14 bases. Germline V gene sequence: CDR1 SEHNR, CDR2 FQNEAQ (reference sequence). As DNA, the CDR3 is TGTGCCAGCAGCCATTGGGAAACAGGCACTGAAGCTTTCTTT. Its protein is CASSHWETGTEAFF.

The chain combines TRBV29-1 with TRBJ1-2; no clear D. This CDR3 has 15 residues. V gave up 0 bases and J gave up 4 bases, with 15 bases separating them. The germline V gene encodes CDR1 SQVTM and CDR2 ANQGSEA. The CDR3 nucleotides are TGCAGCGTTGAAGATCAGAGCCCAAGGACCTATGGCTACACCTTC. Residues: CSVEDQSPRTYGYTF. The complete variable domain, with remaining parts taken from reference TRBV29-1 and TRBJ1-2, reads SAVISQKPSRDICQRGTSLTIQCQVDSQVTMMFWYRQQPGQSLTLIATANQGSEATYESGFVIDKFPISRPNLTFSTLTVSNMSPEDSSIYLCSVEDQSPRTYGYTFGSGTRLTVV.

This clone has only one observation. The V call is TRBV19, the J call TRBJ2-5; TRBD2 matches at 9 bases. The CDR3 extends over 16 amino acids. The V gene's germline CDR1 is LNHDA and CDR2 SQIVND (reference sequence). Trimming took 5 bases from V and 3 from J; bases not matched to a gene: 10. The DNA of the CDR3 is TGTGCCAGTAGTGGTGGACTAGCGCTCGGGGAAGAGACCCAGTACTTC. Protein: CASSGGLALGEETQYF.

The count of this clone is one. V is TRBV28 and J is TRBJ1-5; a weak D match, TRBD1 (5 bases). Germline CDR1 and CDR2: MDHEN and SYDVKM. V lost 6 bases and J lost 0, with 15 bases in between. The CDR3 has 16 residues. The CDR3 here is CASSRMGDYSNQPQHF. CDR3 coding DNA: TGTGCCAGCAGCAGAATGGGGGATTATAGCAATCAGCCCCAGCATTTT.

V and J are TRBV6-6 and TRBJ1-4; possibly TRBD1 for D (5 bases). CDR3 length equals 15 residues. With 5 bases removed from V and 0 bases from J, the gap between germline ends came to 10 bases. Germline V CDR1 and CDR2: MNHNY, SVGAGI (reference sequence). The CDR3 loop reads CASSQGVSTNEKLFF. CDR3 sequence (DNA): TGTGCCAGCAGTCAAGGGGTCTCAACTAATGAAAAACTGTTTTTT.

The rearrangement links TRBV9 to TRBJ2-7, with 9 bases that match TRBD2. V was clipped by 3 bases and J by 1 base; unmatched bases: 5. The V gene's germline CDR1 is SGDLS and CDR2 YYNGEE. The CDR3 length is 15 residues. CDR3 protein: CASSASSGGSYEQYF. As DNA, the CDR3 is TGTGCCAGCAGCGCCTCCAGCGGGGGGTCCTACGAGCAGTACTTC.

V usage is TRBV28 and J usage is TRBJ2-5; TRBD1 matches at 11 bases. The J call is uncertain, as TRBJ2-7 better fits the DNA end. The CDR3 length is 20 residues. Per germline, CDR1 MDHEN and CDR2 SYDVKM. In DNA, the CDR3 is TGTGCCAGCAGTTCTAATTTTCTCGACCGCGGGACAGGGGGAGTTTACGAGCAGTACTTC. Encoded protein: CASSSNFLDRGTGGVYEQYF.

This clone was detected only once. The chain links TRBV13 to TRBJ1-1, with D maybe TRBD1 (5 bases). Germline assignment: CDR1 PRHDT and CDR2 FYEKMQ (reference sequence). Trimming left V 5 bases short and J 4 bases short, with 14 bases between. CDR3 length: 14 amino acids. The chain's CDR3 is CASSPLMGGTEAFF. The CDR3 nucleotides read TGTGCCAGCAGCCCCCTCATGGGGGGCACTGAAGCTTTCTTT.

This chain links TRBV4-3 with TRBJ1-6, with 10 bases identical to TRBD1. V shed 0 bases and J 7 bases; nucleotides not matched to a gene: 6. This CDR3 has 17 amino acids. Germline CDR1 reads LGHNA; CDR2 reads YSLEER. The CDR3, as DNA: TGCGCCAGCAGCCAAGACCCGGGACAGGGGTCGAATTCACCCCTCCACTTT. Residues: CASSQDPGQGSNSPLHF.

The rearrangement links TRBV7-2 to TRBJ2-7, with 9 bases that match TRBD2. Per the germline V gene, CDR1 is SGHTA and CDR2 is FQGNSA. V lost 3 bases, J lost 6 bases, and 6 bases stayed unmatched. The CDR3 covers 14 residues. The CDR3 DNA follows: TGTGCCAGCAGCTTGGTGGATAGCGGGAGCGAGCAGTACTTC. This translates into CASSLVDSGSEQYF.

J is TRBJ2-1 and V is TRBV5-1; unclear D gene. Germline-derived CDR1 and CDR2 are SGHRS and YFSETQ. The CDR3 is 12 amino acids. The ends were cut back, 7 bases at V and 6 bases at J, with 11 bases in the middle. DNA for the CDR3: TGCGCCAGCGCCCAGGAGATCAATGAGCAGTTCTTC. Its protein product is CASAQEINEQFF.

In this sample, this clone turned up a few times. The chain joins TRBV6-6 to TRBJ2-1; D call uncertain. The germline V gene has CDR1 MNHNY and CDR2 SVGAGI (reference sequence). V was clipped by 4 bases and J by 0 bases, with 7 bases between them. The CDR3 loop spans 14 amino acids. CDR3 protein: CASSSAGSYNEQFF. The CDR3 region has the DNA TGTGCCAGCAGTTCCGCTGGCTCCTACAATGAGCAGTTCTTC.

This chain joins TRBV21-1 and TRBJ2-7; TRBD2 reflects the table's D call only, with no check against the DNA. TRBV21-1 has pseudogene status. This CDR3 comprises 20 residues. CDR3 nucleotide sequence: TGTGCCAGCAGCCACCCGAGGAGGGGTGGGGAGCGGGAGCTCATCTACGAGCAGTACTTC. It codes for CASSHPRRGGERELIYEQYF.

For the CDR3, the DNA is TGTGCCAGCAGTTACCGGACTAGCGGGACAGATACGCAGTATTTT. Its protein product is CASSYRTSGTDTQYF. The gene calls are TRBV2 and TRBJ2-3; 11 bases are shared with TRBD2. Trimming took 5 bases from V and 3 from J; bases not matched to a gene: 4. Germline-derived CDR1 and CDR2 are SNHLY and FYNNEI. The CDR3 totals 15 residues.

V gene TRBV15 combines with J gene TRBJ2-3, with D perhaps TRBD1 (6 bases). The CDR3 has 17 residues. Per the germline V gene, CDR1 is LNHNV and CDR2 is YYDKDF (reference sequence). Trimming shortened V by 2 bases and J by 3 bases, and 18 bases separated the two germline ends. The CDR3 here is CATSRIPQGWGTDTQYF. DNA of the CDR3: TGTGCCACCAGCAGAATACCACAGGGATGGGGAACAGATACGCAGTATTTT.

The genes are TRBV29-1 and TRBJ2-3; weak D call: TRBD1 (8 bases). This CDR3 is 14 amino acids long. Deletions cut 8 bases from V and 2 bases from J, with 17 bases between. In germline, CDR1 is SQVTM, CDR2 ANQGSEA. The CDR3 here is CSWGGTGFTDTQYF. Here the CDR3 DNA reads TGCAGCTGGGGGGGGACAGGTTTCACAGATACGCAGTATTTT.

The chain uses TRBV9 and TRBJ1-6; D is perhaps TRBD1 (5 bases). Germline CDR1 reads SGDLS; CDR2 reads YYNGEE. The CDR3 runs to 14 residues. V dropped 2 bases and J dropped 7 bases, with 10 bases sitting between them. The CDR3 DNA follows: TGTGCCAGCAGCGTCGGGGGGGGAAATTCACCCCTCCACTTT. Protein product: CASSVGGGNSPLHF.

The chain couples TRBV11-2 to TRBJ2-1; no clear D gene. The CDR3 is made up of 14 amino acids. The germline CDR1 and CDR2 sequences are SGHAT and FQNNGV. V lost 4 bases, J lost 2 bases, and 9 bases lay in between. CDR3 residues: CASSSNPTYNEQFF. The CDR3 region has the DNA TGTGCCAGCAGCTCCAACCCTACCTACAATGAGCAGTTCTTC.

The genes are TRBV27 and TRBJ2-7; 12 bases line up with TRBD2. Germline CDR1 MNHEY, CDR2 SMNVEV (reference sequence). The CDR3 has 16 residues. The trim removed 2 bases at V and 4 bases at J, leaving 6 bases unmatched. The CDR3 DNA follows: TGTGCCAGCAGTTTAGTCCTAGCGGGAGGGCCTTACGAGCAGTACTTC. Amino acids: CASSLVLAGGPYEQYF.

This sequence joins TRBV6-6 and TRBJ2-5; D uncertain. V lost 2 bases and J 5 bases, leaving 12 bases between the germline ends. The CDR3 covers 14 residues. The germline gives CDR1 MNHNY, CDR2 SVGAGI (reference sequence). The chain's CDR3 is CASSYIVGVETQYF. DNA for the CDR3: TGTGCCAGCAGTTACATTGTAGGCGTGGAGACCCAGTACTTC.

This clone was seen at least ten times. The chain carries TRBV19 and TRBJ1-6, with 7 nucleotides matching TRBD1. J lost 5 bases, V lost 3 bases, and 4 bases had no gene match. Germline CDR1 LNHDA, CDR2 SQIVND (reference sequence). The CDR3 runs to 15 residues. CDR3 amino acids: CASSIPTGHNSPLHF. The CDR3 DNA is TGTGCCAGTAGTATTCCGACAGGGCATAATTCACCCCTCCACTTT. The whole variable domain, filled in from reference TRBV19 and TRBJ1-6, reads DGGITQSPKYLFRKEGQNVTLSCEQNLNHDAMYWYRQDPGQGLRLIYYSQIVNDFQKGDIAEGYSVSREKKESFPLTVTSAQKNPTAFYLCASSIPTGHNSPLHFGNGTRLTVT.

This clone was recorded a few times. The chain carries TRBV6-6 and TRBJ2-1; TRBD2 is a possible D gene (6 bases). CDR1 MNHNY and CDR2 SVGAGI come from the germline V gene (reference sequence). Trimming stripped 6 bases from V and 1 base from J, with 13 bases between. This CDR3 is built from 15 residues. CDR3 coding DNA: TGTGCCAGCAGAGGACCGGGAGATTCCTACAATGAGCAGTTCTTC. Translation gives CASRGPGDSYNEQFF.

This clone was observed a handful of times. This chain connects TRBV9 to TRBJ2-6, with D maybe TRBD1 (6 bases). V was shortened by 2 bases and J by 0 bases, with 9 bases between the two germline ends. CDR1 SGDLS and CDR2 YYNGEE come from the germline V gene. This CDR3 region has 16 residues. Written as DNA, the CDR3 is TGTGCCAGCAGCGTCGACAGGTTCTCTGGGGCCAACGTCCTGACTTTC. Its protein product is CASSVDRFSGANVLTF.